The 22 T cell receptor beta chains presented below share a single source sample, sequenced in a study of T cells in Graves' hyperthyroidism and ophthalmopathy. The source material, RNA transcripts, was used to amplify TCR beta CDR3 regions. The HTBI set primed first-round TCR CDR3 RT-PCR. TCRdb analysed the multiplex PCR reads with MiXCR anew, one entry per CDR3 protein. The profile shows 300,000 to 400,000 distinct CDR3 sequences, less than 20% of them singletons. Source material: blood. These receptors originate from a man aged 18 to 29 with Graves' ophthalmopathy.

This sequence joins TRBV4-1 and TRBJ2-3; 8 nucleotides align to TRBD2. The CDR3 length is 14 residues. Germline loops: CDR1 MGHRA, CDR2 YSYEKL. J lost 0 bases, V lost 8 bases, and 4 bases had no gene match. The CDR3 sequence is CASSIAGSTDTQYF. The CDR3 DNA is TGCGCCAGCTCCATAGCGGGGAGCACAGATACGCAGTATTTT.

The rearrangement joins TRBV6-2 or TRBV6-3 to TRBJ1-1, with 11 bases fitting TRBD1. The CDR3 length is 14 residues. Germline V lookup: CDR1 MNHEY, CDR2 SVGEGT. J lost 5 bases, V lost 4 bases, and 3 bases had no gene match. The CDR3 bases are TGTGCCAGCAGTTCCGGGACAGGGGGTACTGAAGCTTTCTTT. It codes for CASSSGTGGTEAFF.

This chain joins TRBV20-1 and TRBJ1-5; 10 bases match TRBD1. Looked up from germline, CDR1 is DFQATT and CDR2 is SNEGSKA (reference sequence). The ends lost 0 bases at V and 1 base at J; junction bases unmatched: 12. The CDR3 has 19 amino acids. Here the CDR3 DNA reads TGCAGTGCTAGAGACTCGACAGGGGGCGCGCCCCGGAGCAATCAGCCCCAGCATTTT. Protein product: CSARDSTGGAPRSNQPQHF.

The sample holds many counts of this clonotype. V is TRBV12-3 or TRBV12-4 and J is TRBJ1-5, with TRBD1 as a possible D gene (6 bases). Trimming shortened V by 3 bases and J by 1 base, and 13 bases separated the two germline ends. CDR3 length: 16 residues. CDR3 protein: CASSFGTMISNQPQHF. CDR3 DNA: TGTGCCAGCAGTTTCGGGACAATGATCAGCAATCAGCCCCAGCATTTT.

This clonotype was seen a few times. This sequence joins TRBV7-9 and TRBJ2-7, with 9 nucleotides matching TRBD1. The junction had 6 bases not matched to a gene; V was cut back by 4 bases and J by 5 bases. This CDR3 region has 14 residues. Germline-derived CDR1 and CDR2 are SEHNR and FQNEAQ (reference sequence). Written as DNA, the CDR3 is TGTGCCAGCAGCTCCTACAGGGGGCCCGACGAGCAGTACTTC. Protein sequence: CASSSYRGPDEQYF. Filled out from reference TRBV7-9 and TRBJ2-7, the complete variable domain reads DTGVSQNPRHKITKRGQNVTFRCDPISEHNRLYWYRQTLGQGPEFLTYFQNEAQLEKSRLLSDRFSAERPKGSFSTLEIQRTEQGDSAMYLCASSSYRGPDEQYFGPGTRLTVT.

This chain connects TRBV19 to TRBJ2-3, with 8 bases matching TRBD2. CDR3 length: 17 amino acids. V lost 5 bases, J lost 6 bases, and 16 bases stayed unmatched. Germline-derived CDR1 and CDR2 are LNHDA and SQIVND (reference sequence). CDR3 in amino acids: CASSPGGWGGGFDTQYF. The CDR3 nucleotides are TGTGCCAGTAGTCCCGGTGGATGGGGCGGGGGGTTTGATACGCAGTATTTT.

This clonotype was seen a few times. CDR3 nucleotides: TGTGCCAGCAGCGCGACGAGGAGCTCCTACGAGCAGTACTTC. Protein product: CASSATRSSYEQYF. V gene TRBV9 combines with J gene TRBJ2-7; no reliable D call. Trimming pared 3 bases from V and 0 bases from J, leaving 10 bases between. CDR1 and CDR2 from the germline V gene are SGDLS and YYNGEE. There are 14 residues in the CDR3.

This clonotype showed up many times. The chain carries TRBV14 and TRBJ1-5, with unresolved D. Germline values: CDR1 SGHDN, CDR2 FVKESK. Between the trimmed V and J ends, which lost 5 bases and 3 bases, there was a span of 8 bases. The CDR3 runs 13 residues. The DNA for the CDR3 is TGTGCCAGCAGCAGAACTTTCAATCAGCCCCAGCATTTT. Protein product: CASSRTFNQPQHF. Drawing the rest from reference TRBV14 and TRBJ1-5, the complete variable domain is EAGVTQFPSHSVIEKGQTVTLRCDPISGHDNLYWYRRVMGKEIKFLLHFVKESKQDESGMPNNRFLAERTGGTYSTLKVQPAELEDSGVYFCASSRTFNQPQHFGDGTRLSIL.

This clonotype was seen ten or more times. In DNA, the CDR3 is TGTGCCAGCCATACGACGGCCTACGAGCAGTACTTC. It translates to CASHTTAYEQYF. The chain carries TRBV6-1 and TRBJ2-7; D unresolved. Trimming pared 8 bases from V and 2 bases from J, leaving 10 bases between. The CDR3 is made up of 12 amino acids. The germline CDR1 and CDR2 sequences are MNHNS and SASEGT.

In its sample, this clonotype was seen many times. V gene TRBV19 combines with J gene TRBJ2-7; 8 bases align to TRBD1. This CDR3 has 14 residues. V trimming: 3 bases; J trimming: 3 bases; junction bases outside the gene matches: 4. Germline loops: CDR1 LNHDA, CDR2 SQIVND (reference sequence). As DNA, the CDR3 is TGTGCCAGTAGTATCTCAGGGGGCGGCTACGAGCAGTACTTC. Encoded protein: CASSISGGGYEQYF.

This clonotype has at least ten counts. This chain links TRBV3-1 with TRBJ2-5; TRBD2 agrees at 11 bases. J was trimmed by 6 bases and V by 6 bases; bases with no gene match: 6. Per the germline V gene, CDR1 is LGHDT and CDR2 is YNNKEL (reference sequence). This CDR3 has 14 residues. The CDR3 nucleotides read TGTGCCAGCAGTGATAGGACTAGCGGGCAGACCCAGTACTTC. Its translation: CASSDRTSGQTQYF.

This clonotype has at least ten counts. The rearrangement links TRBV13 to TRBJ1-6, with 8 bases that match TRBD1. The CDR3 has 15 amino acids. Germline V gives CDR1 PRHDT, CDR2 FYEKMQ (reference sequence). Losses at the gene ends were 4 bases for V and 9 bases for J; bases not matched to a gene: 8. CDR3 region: CASSSPTGVGSPLHF. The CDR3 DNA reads TGTGCCAGCAGCTCCCCGACAGGGGTGGGTTCACCCCTCCACTTT.

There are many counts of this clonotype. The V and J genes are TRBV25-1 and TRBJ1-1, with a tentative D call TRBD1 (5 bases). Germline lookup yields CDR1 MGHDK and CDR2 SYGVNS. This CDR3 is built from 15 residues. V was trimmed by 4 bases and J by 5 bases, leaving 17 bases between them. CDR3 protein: CASSAEGRGKTEAFF. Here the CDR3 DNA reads TGTGCCAGCAGTGCGGAGGGGAGGGGAAAAACTGAAGCTTTCTTT. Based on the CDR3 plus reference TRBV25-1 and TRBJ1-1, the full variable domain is EADIYQTPRYLVIGTGKKITLECSQTMGHDKMYWYQQDPGMELHLIHYSYGVNSTEKGDLSSESTVSRIRTEHFPLTLESARPSHTSQYLCASSAEGRGKTEAFFGQGTRLTVV.

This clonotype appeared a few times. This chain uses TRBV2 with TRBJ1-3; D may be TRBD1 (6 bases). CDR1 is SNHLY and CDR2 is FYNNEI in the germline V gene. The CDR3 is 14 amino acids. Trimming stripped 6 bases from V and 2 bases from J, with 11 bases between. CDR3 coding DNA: TGTGCCAGCAGGGAAACAGGGCCTGGAAACACCATATATTTT. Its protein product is CASRETGPGNTIYF.

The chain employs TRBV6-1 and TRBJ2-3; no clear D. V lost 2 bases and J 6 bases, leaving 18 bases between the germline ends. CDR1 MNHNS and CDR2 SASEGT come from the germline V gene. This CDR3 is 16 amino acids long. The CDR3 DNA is TGTGCCAGCAGTGAAACCGGCAACGGGCACGGGGATACGCAGTATTTT. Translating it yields CASSETGNGHGDTQYF.

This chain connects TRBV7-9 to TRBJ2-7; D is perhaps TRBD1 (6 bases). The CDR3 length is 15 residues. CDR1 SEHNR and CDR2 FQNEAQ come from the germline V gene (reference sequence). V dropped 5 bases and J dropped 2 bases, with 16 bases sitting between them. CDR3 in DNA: TGTGCCAGCAGCCCGTCACAGGGCTTACCCTACGAGCAGTACTTC. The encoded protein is CASSPSQGLPYEQYF.

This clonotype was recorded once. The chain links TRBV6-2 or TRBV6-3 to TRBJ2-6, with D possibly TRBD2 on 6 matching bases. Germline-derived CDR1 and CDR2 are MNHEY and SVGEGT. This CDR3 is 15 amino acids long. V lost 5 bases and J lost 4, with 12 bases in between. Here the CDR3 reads CASSPPAGGANVLTF. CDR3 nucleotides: TGTGCCAGCAGTCCACCGGCGGGAGGGGCCAACGTCCTGACTTTC.

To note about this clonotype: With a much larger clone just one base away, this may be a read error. This CDR3 reads CASSQEGTDFDYGYTF. For the CDR3, the DNA is TGTGCCAGCAGCCAAGAAGGGACAGACTTTGACTATGGCTACACCTTC. The chain links TRBV3-1 to TRBJ1-2, with 7 positions matching TRBD1. Germline lookup yields CDR1 LGHDT and CDR2 YNNKEL (reference sequence). J gave up 3 bases and V 0 bases, and 7 bases lay outside the gene matches. This CDR3 is 16 amino acids long. Supplemented by reference TRBV3-1 and TRBJ1-2, the full variable domain reads DTAVSQTPKYLVTQMGNDKSIKCEQNLGHDTMYWYKQDSKKFLKIMFSYNNKELIINETVPNRFSPKSPDKAHLNLHINSLELGDSAVYFCASSQEGTDFDYGYTFGSGTRLTVV.

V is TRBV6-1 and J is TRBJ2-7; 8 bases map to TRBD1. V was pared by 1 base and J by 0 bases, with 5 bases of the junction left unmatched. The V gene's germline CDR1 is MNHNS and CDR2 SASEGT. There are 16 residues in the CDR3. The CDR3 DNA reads TGTGCCAGCAGTGAAGGTCTAGGACAGGGCTCCTACGAGCAGTACTTC. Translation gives CASSEGLGQGSYEQYF.

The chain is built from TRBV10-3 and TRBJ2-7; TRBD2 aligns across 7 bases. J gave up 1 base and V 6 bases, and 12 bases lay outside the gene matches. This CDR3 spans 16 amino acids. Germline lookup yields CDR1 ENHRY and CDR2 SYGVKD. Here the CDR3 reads CAISQTNLGGSYEQYF. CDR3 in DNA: TGTGCCATCAGCCAAACAAACCTGGGAGGGTCCTACGAGCAGTACTTC.

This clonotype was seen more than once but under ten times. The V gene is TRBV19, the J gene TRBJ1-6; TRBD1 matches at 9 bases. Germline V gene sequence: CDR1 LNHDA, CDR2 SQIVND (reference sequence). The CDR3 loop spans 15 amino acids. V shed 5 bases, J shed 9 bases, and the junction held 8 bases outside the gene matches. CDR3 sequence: CASSRDRARVSPLHF. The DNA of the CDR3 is TGTGCCAGTAGTCGGGACAGGGCCAGAGTTTCACCCCTCCACTTT.

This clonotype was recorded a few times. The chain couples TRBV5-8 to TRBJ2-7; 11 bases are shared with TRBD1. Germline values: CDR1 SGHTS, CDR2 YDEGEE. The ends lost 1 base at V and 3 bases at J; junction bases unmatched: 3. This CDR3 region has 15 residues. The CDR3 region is CASSLKGTGGYEQYF. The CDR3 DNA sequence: TGTGCCAGCAGCTTGAAAGGGACAGGGGGCTACGAGCAGTACTTC.